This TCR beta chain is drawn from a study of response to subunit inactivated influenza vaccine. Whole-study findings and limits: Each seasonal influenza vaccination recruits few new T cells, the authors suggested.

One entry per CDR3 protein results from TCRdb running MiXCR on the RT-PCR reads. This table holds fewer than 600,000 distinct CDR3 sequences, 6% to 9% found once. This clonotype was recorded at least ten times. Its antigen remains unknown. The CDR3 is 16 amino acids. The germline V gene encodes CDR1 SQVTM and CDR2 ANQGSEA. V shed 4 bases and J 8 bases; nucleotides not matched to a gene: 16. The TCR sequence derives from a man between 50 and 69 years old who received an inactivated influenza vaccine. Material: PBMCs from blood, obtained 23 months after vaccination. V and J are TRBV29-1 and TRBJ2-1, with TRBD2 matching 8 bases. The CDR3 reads CSVGGIVASGFDEQFF. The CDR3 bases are TGCAGCGTTGGGGGTATTGTGGCTAGCGGGTTCGATGAGCAGTTCTTC.